These T cell receptor beta chains were read from a single sample in a study of human T cells and chemical hapten exposure. TCRdb reanalysed the RACE reads using MiXCR and keeps one entry per CDR3 protein. The sample includes about 120,000 distinct CDR3 sequences, 11% of them seen just once. Specimen: whole blood, collected in connection with sensitization to the hapten diphenylcyclopropenone (DPC). These TCRs come from a woman aged 45-59 years with alopecia areata. Some clones in this sample may be carry-over from other donors' samples. CDR3s leave out the opening cysteine and the closing phenylalanine or tryptophan. Each record gives: J gene, CDR3 length, V gene, CDR3 protein.

J: TRBJ1-4
length: 12
V: TRBV2
CDR3: ASSWGATNEKLF

J: TRBJ1-5
length: 12
V: TRBV28
CDR3: ASSVDRDNQPQH

J: TRBJ2-5
length: 10
V: TRBV21-1
CDR3: ASPEKGATQY

J: TRBJ1-2
length: 10
V: TRBV20-1
CDR3: SAYFSQGETT

J: TRBJ1-1
length: 6
V: TRBV29-1
CDR3: SVGEAF

J: TRBJ2-3
length: 13
V: TRBV7-2
CDR3: ASSLAAGTTDTQY

J: TRBJ1-1
length: 12
V: TRBV5-4
CDR3: ASSLDSRATEAF

J: TRBJ2-1
length: 9
V: TRBV29-1
CDR3: SVGQGVSGF

J: TRBJ2-2
length: 15
V: TRBV9
CDR3: ASSVGRREVGTGELF

J: TRBJ2-5
length: 12
V: TRBV3-1
CDR3: ASTIRSIGETQY

J: TRBJ2-3
length: 12
V: TRBV20-1
CDR3: SARDPRGTDTQY

J: TRBJ2-3
length: 9
V: TRBV30
CDR3: AWSAADTQY

J: TRBJ2-7
length: 13
V: TRBV11-2
CDR3: ASSYSTSTGYEQY

J: TRBJ1-3
length: 14
V: TRBV7-9
CDR3: ASSLAWTGSGNTIY

J: TRBJ2-7
length: 13
V: TRBV4-2
CDR3: ASSPSRDNLREQY

J: TRBJ2-2
length: 16
V: TRBV7-2
CDR3: ASSRIPPGRANTGELF

J: TRBJ2-1
length: 14
V: TRBV3-1
CDR3: ASSQSGGGGGNEQF

J: TRBJ1-2
length: 12
V: TRBV27
CDR3: ASSLFRDDYGYT

J: TRBJ1-2
length: 9
V: TRBV2
CDR3: ATRGIYGYT

J: TRBJ2-5
length: 14
V: TRBV29-1
CDR3: SAGGGGLWKGETQY

J: TRBJ2-4
length: 11
V: TRBV6-2/TRBV6-3
CDR3: ASSYGQLNIQY

J: TRBJ2-5
length: 12
V: TRBV3-1
CDR3: ASSQYPQGETQY

J: TRBJ2-3
length: 12
V: TRBV9
CDR3: ASSAAGGSGTQY

J: TRBJ2-3
length: 12
V: TRBV5-5
CDR3: ASSGWDSTDTQY

J: TRBJ1-2
length: 15
V: TRBV12-3/TRBV12-4
CDR3: ASSLGGGTLQDYGYT

J: TRBJ2-3
length: 13
V: TRBV3-1
CDR3: ASSQEGTSADTQY

J: TRBJ2-3
length: 12
V: TRBV20-1
CDR3: SARASSFTDTQY

J: TRBJ2-1
length: 11
V: TRBV6-5
CDR3: ASSYVRANEQF

J: TRBJ1-1
length: 11
V: TRBV12-3/TRBV12-4
CDR3: ASSARTNTEAF

J: TRBJ2-2
length: 12
V: TRBV2
CDR3: ASSTTRGAGELF

J: TRBJ1-1
length: 11
V: TRBV2
CDR3: ASSPQRAMEAF

J: TRBJ2-5
length: 11
V: TRBV5-4
CDR3: ASSPGTEGTQY

J: TRBJ2-7
length: 12
V: TRBV6-6
CDR3: ASSYRTGSYEQY

J: TRBJ2-1
length: 13
V: TRBV5-1
CDR3: ASSLAGGTYNEQF

J: TRBJ1-5
length: 13
V: TRBV11-2
CDR3: ASSPDRDLNQPQH

J: TRBJ2-1
length: 10
V: TRBV29-1
CDR3: NNIGQYNEQF

J: TRBJ2-7
length: 11
V: TRBV11-2
CDR3: ASSPGVGYEQY

J: TRBJ2-3
length: 13
V: TRBV7-2
CDR3: ASSLGGREADTQY

J: TRBJ2-7
length: 11
V: TRBV12-3/TRBV12-4
CDR3: ASSLGNAGEQY

J: TRBJ1-2
length: 11
V: TRBV20-1
CDR3: SARDSGGGRYT

J: TRBJ2-3
length: 15
V: TRBV28
CDR3: ASSPGQLVGSTDTQY

J: TRBJ1-1
length: 8
V: TRBV29-1
CDR3: SVLLSEAF

J: TRBJ2-5
length: 12
V: TRBV20-1
CDR3: SASRLEYQETQY